The 21 T cell receptor beta chains given below trace back to one sample, sequenced in a study of spatial heterogeneity in lung cancer. The time point: sample taken at primary tumor resection. Study-wide findings and caveats: Intratumoral expanded alpha and beta TCR counts were found to track tumor mutation counts.

Their antigen targets remain unknown. TCRdb redid the calling of the 5' RACE reads with MiXCR, one entry per CDR3 protein. The table shows 14,000 or so distinct CDR3 sequences, with 4.7% occurring only once. The sequencing here drew on lung tumor tissue, taken at surgery. All receptors come from a female donor with early-stage non-small cell lung cancer.

Concerning this clonotype itself: For a library built for alpha chains, this beta chain is a stray read; little rests on its size. The CDR3 DNA reads TGTGCCAGCAGCTTATACGAGACCCAGTACTTC. It encodes CASSLYETQYF. The chain carries TRBV11-2 and TRBJ2-5; D unclear. The CDR3 runs 11 residues. The V and J ends lost 2 bases and 5 bases respectively, with 3 bases between them. The V gene's germline CDR1 is SGHAT and CDR2 FQNNGV.

This clonotype was seen ten or more times. Since it is a stray read in a library aimed at alpha chains, this beta chain has a size that is not meaningful. This rearrangement joins TRBV4-2 to TRBJ1-1; TRBD1 agrees at 8 bases. The CDR3 sequence is 14 residues long. Per germline, CDR1 LGHNA and CDR2 YNFKEQ. Trimming cost V 8 bases and J 4 bases; bases outside gene matches: 9. The CDR3 DNA sequence: TGTGCCAGCGACGTTGGACAGGGTATCACTGAAGCTTTCTTT. This translates into CASDVGQGITEAFF.

This clonotype was counted at least ten times. A library prepared for alpha chains yielded this beta chain as an off-target read; its size is of little meaning. In DNA, the CDR3 is TGTGCCAGCAGCACCCTGACAGGGCGGGAGACCCAGTACTTC. Translating it yields CASSTLTGRETQYF. This sequence joins TRBV5-4 and TRBJ2-5; 7 bases map to TRBD1. The CDR3 covers 14 residues. Germline CDR1 and CDR2: SGHNT and YYREEE (reference sequence). The junction had 8 bases not matched to a gene; V was cut back by 4 bases and J by 5 bases. Full variable domain (remainder filled in from reference TRBV5-4 and TRBJ2-5): ETGVTQSPTHLIKTRGQQVTLRCSSQSGHNTVSWYQQALGQGPQFIFQYYREEENGRGNFPPRFSGLQFPNYSSELNVNALELDDSALYLCASSTLTGRETQYFGPGTRLLVL.

Concerning this clonotype itself: Found in a library prepared for alpha chains, this beta chain is an off-target read, and its abundance has little meaning. The chain carries TRBV9 and TRBJ1-3, with D perhaps matching TRBD1 (5 bases). Trimming took off 0 bases at V and 0 bases at J, with 10 bases between the two ends. CDR3 length: 16 amino acids. Germline assignment: CDR1 SGDLS and CDR2 YYNGEE. The CDR3 loop reads CASSVEGTASGNTIYF. CDR3 sequence (DNA): TGTGCCAGCAGCGTAGAAGGGACGGCCTCTGGAAACACCATATATTTT.

Within the sample, this clonotype is medium-sized. This beta chain is an unintended read in a library built for alpha chains; its size means little. The chain carries TRBV11-2 and TRBJ2-5; the D is unclear. Deletions cut 7 bases from V and 5 bases from J, with 17 bases between. CDR3 length: 14 residues. CDR1 is SGHAT and CDR2 is FQNNGV in the germline V gene. The CDR3 DNA is TGTGCCAGCACCACGGCGTTTTCGCACGAGACCCAGTACTTC. It yields the protein CASTTAFSHETQYF.

This clonotype was picked up a small number of times. This beta chain is an off-target read within a library intended for alpha chains, so its frequency means little. The chain has TRBV18 and TRBJ1-2; no clear D gene. Germline V CDR1 and CDR2: KGHSH, LQKENI. The CDR3 runs to 12 residues. Deletions cut 3 bases from V and 6 bases from J, with 8 bases between. The CDR3 nucleotides read TGTGCCAGCTCACCCCAAGGAAATGGCTACACCTTC. Its translation: CASSPQGNGYTF.

This clonotype was seen repeatedly, ten times or more. This beta chain appears as a stray read in a library generated for alpha chains; its size is not informative. The V call is TRBV5-8, the J call TRBJ2-5; a possible D gene is TRBD2 (5 bases). The germline gives CDR1 SGHTS, CDR2 YDEGEE. V lost 4 bases and J 7 bases, leaving 8 bases between the germline ends. The CDR3 has 11 residues. The CDR3 region is CASSRAGTQYF. The DNA for the CDR3 is TGTGCCAGCAGCCGCGCGGGGACCCAGTACTTC.

This clonotype was recorded many times. This beta chain was picked up by a library intended for alpha chains and is off target, so its count carries little meaning. The chain is built from TRBV27 and TRBJ1-6; D not resolved. The CDR3 has 13 residues. Germline values: CDR1 MNHEY, CDR2 SMNVEV (reference sequence). V was pared by 7 bases and J by 10 bases, with 14 bases between. The CDR3 spells CASTHAIYSPLHF. Here the CDR3 DNA reads TGTGCCAGCACGCATGCCATTTACTCACCCCTCCACTTT.

To note about this clonotype: This beta chain slipped into a library made for alpha chains as a stray read, so its size is not meaningful. The V call is TRBV12-3 or TRBV12-4, the J call TRBJ1-4; a possible D gene is TRBD1 (6 bases). Trimming stripped 3 bases from V and 8 bases from J, with 10 bases between. The CDR3 is made up of 13 amino acids. The CDR3 nucleotides are TGTGCCAGCAGTTTTACAGGGCGGGAAAAACTGTTTTTT. This encodes CASSFTGREKLFF.

Worth noting for this clonotype: This beta chain slipped into a library made for alpha chains as a stray read, so its size is not meaningful. CDR3 protein: CASSSGQGNRGEKLFF. CDR3 nucleotides: TGTGCCAGCAGCTCCGGACAGGGGAATAGGGGTGAAAAACTGTTTTTT. The rearrangement joins TRBV5-4 to TRBJ1-4; 9 nucleotides match TRBD1. CDR1 is SGHNT and CDR2 is YYREEE in the germline V gene (reference sequence). This CDR3 has 16 amino acids. Trimming at V came to 3 bases and at J to 7 bases, leaving 10 bases not matched to a gene.

This clonotype was counted ten times or more. This beta chain is a stray read from a library made for alpha chains; its abundance is not meaningful. The V gene is TRBV5-5, the J gene TRBJ1-1; no firm D call. This CDR3 region has 14 residues. Germline lookup yields CDR1 SGHKS and CDR2 YYEKEE (reference sequence). The V end lost 0 bases, the J end lost 2 bases, and 8 bases lay between the germline ends. The CDR3 loop reads CASSLAGFNTEAFF. CDR3 nucleotides: TGTGCCAGCAGCTTGGCTGGGTTTAACACTGAAGCTTTCTTT.

This clonotype was observed many times. A library made for alpha chains picked up this beta chain off target, so its size means little. The genes are TRBV11-2 and TRBJ2-3; D is perhaps TRBD1 or TRBD2 (6 bases each). The V end lost 1 base, the J end lost 4 bases, and 12 bases lay between the germline ends. The CDR3 sequence is 15 residues long. From germline, CDR1 is SGHAT and CDR2 FQNNGV. The CDR3 nucleotides are TGTGCCAGCAGCTTAGGCCCCGGGGGCTCAGATACGCAGTATTTT. Its translation is CASSLGPGGSDTQYF.

As concerns this clonotype: Found in a library prepared for alpha chains, this beta chain is an off-target read, and its abundance has little meaning. The V and J genes are TRBV7-6 and TRBJ1-1, with D perhaps matching TRBD1 (5 bases). The CDR3 covers 14 residues. Germline V gene sequence: CDR1 SGHVS, CDR2 FNYEAQ. Trimming cost V 4 bases and J 1 base, with 10 bases left between them. The DNA of the CDR3 is TGTGCCAGCAGCTCCGGGACGGCGAACACTGAAGCTTTCTTT. It encodes CASSSGTANTEAFF. Filled out from reference TRBV7-6 and TRBJ1-1, the complete variable domain reads GAGVSQSPRYKVTKRGQDVALRCDPISGHVSLYWYRQALGQGPEFLTYFNYEAQQDKSGLPNDRFSAERPEGSISTLTIQRTEQRDSAMYRCASSSGTANTEAFFGQGTRLTVV.

By sample share, this clonotype is medium-sized (0.01 to 0.1%). A junction end diverges from the germline sequence, so it may reflect a read error. Within a library made for alpha chains, this beta chain is off target, and its count is uninformative. V gene TRBV6-2 or TRBV6-3 combines with J gene TRBJ2-7; D is tentatively TRBD1 or TRBD2 (6 bases each). CDR3 size: 14 residues. The germline CDR1 and CDR2 sequences are MNHEY and SVGEGT. DNA of the CDR3: TGTGCCAGCTGCTACGGGGGCTCCTCCTATGAGCAGTACTTC. Residues: CASCYGGSSYEQYF.

This clonotype was found many times. The library was built for alpha chains, so this beta chain is an off-target read and its size means little. This chain uses TRBV12-3 or TRBV12-4 with TRBJ2-1; 11 bases map to TRBD2. The CDR3 spans 16 residues. V shed 5 bases and J 4 bases; nucleotides not matched to a gene: 7. The CDR3 here is CASSPALAGAYNEQFF. The CDR3 DNA reads as TGTGCCAGCAGTCCCGCACTAGCGGGGGCTTACAATGAGCAGTTCTTC.

Many counts were recorded for this clonotype. For a library built for alpha chains, this beta chain is a stray read; little rests on its size. The chain combines TRBV2 with TRBJ1-1; D is unresolved. Germline CDR1 is SNHLY and CDR2 is FYNNEI. This CDR3 has 13 residues. The V end was cut by 1 base, the J end by 1 base, with 4 bases between. The CDR3 coding sequence is TGTGCCAGCAGTGAAGGACGGAACACTGAAGCTTTCTTT. Translation: CASSEGRNTEAFF.

This clonotype has at least ten counts. This beta chain turned up in a library designed for alpha chains; as an off-target read, its abundance says little. This sequence joins TRBV7-4 and TRBJ1-2; D perhaps matches TRBD1 (5 bases). Germline V lookup: CDR1 SGHVT, CDR2 SQSDAQ. The V gene lost 4 bases and the J gene lost 8 bases, with 17 bases spanning the gap. There are 14 residues in the CDR3. CDR3 DNA: TGTGCCAGCAGCTCTCAAAGGGACCCAGACGGCTACACCTTC. This sequence encodes CASSSQRDPDGYTF.

This clonotype showed up many times. The library was prepared for alpha chains; this beta chain is a stray read, so its frequency means little. The J gene is TRBJ1-6, the V gene TRBV12-3 or TRBV12-4, with D uncertain. The CDR3 has 12 residues. Deletions cut 6 bases from V and 9 bases from J, with 9 bases between. The CDR3, as DNA: TGTGCCAGCAGCGAAAGTAGTTCACCCCTCCACTTT. Residues: CASSESSSPLHF.

This clonotype was seen ten or more times. Since the library was made to target alpha chains, this beta chain is a stray read and its abundance is not meaningful. The genes are TRBV2 and TRBJ2-7, with a weak D call TRBD1 (5 bases). Per the germline V gene, CDR1 is SNHLY and CDR2 is FYNNEI. CDR3 size: 14 residues. With 4 bases removed from V and 3 bases from J, the gap between germline ends came to 13 bases. CDR3 sequence: CASSVGAPLYEQYF. The CDR3 region has the DNA TGTGCCAGCAGTGTAGGGGCCCCCCTCTACGAGCAGTACTTC.

Worth noting for this clonotype: The library was designed around alpha chains, so this beta chain is a stray read whose abundance carries little weight. The rearrangement uses TRBV7-9 and TRBJ1-1; D remains unclear. This CDR3 comprises 15 residues. Germline V gene data show CDR1 as SEHNR and CDR2 as FQNEAQ (reference sequence). The V end was cut by 1 base, the J end by 1 base, with 10 bases between. The CDR3 DNA reads TGTGCCAGCAGCTTAGTAATAGGCGGGAACACTGAAGCTTTCTTT. The encoded protein is CASSLVIGGNTEAFF. The entire variable domain, with the rest obtained from reference TRBV7-9 and TRBJ1-1, is as follows: DTGVSQNPRHKITKRGQNVTFRCDPISEHNRLYWYRQTLGQGPEFLTYFQNEAQLEKSRLLSDRFSAERPKGSFSTLEIQRTEQGDSAMYLCASSLVIGGNTEAFFGQGTRLTVV.

This clonotype was observed many times. Since the library was made to target alpha chains, this beta chain is a stray read and its abundance is not meaningful. The chain is built from TRBV27 and TRBJ2-3, with D tentatively TRBD1 (7 bases). The V and J ends lost 4 bases and 2 bases respectively, with 22 bases between them. The CDR3 length is 18 residues. Per the germline V gene, CDR1 is MNHEY and CDR2 is SMNVEV (reference sequence). This CDR3 reads CASSWVWSGRGVTDTQYF. The CDR3 DNA reads as TGTGCCAGCAGTTGGGTTTGGAGCGGCAGGGGGGTCACAGATACGCAGTATTTT.